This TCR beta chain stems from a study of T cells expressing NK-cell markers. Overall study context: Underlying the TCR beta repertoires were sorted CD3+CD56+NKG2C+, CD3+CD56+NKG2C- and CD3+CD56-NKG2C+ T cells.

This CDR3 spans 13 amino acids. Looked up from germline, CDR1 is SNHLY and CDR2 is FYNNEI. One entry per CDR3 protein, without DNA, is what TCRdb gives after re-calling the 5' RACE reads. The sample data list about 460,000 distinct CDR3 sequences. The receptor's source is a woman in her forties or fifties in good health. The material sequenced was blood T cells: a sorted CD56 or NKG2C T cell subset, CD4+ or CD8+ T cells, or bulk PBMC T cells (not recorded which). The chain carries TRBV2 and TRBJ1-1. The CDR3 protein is CASRRELNTEAFF.